This TCR beta chain was found in a study of blood T cell repertoires in COVID-19 (dated by TCRdb to 2018 to 2020). About the full investigation: Samples covering the acute and convalescent phases of COVID-19 were provided by collaborators in the United States, Italy and Spain. The prospective study material was composed of cDNA or gDNA derived from T cells, B-cell-depleted T cells, or PBMCs. Deeply sampled blood TCRbeta repertoires from subjects exposed to, actively infected with, or recovered from COVID-19 were included in the dataset. A freely available public database, intended as a resource for researchers studying the immune response to SARS-CoV-2, is where the repertoires were released. The samples were drawn from the first 160 participants of the ongoing ImmuneRACE study and from roughly 1,300 subjects provided by 6 global collaborators. A de-identified subject ID, COVID-19 status, age in years and sex were almost always included in the sample metadata. Where available, HLA class I and class II types were obtained from metadata supplied by the sample provider rather than from assay-based typing. Overall study results and their limits: The amount of clinical and demographic metadata varied by source and participant and was provided uncurated.

The CDR3 measures 14 amino acids from cysteine to phenylalanine. Left in the record is the CDR3 DNA by itself, 42 bases read in frame from the first base. Ends trimmed: V by 6 bases, J by 3 bases; bases unmatched to a gene: 7. CDR1 and CDR2 are drawn from the germline V gene: SQVTM, ANQGSEA. Whole blood was collected in K2EDTA tubes by collaborating institutions according to the institutions' own protocols. For TCRbeta analysis, collaborators shipped samples in one of three forms: frozen whole blood, isolated PBMCs, or DNA extracted from either of those sample types. The immunoSEQ Assay, a bias-controlled multiplex PCR, was used to amplify TCRbeta CDR3 regions from genomic DNA. On the study's bioinformatics: Within the assay, amplification of reference gene primers was used to estimate how many nucleated cells each sample contained. To quantify the absolute abundance of each unique TCRbeta CDR3 rearrangement, sequence reads were collapsed and filtered. For each sample, productive Simpson clonality was calculated by taking the square root of Simpson's diversity index across productive rearrangements. Drawn from immuneACCESS, this table holds only the in-frame rearrangements with V and J called that TCRdb kept. Clones are partly lost; checked studies trace under half to an unresolved V gene and leave the rest unexplained. V and J calls and clone size are as listed in that table; D and trimming were resolved from the DNA. The sample records around 94,000 clones, 75% to 90% of which are singletons. The ten largest clones take up roughly 19% of the sample.

Note on this clone: Its recognized antigen is unknown. No much larger clone is present one base from it, and per-base qualities are unavailable.

The TCR comes from a human donor in a cohort sampled during active COVID-19. The V and J genes are TRBV29-1 and TRBJ2-1; the junction holds 8 bases that match TRBD2. The sample consisted of peripheral blood. The CDR3 protein is CSVAPGLDYNEQFF. The DNA is TGCAGCGTCGCTCCGGGACTAGACTACAATGAGCAGTTCTTC.